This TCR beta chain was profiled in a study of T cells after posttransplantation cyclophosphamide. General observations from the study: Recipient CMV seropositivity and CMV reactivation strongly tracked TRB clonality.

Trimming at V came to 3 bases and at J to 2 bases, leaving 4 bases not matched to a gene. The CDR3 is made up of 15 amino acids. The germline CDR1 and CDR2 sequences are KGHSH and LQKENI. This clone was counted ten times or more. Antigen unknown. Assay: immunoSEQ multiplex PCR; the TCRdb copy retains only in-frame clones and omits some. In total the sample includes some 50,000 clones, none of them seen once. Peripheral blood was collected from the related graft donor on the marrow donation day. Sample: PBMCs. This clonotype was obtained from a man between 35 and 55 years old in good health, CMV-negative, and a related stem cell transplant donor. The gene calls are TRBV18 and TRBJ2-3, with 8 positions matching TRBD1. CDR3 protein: CASSPQGAATDTQYF. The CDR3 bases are TGTGCCAGCTCACCTCAGGGGGCGGCCACAGATACGCAGTATTTT.